In its sample, the clone carrying this T cell receptor (beta chain) was seen once. This entry is derived from a study of radiotherapy plus CTLA-4 blockade in lung cancer. The junction had 12 bases not matched to a gene; V was cut back by 3 bases and J by 7 bases. From germline, CDR1 is MNHEY and CDR2 SVGAGI. The CDR3 is 16 amino acids. CTLA-4 blockade using ipilimumab, together with focal radiation, was received by patients with chemo-refractory metastatic non-small-cell lung cancer. Using immunoSEQ multiplex PCR, the repertoire was profiled, and TCRdb retains in-frame clones only, with some absent. The table includes tens of thousands of clones, around four fifths detected once.

This material consisted of peripheral blood, taken from a patient treated with radiotherapy plus ipilimumab. This TCR came from a human donor with non-small cell lung cancer who had a partial response to radiotherapy plus ipilimumab. J is TRBJ2-1 and V is TRBV6-5; 7 positions match TRBD2. Here the CDR3 reads CASSYGGTNHRNEQFF. As DNA, the CDR3 is TGTGCCAGCAGTTATGGGGGGACTAACCACCGGAATGAGCAGTTCTTC.